This T cell receptor beta chain came from a study of blood T cell repertoires in COVID-19. Study background: T cells, B-cell-depleted T cells, or PBMCs supplied cDNA or gDNA.

Germline CDR1 MDHEN, CDR2 SYDVKM. The junction had 6 bases not matched to a gene; V was cut back by 6 bases and J by 0 bases. The CDR3 is made up of 15 amino acids. Seattle cases were enrolled at active infection and followed longitudinally. Clones were sequenced by immunoSEQ multiplex PCR, and TCRdb holds only the in-frame ones, with some missing. The sample has some 200,000 clones, around 86% seen once. The TCR originated in a woman in her sixties or seventies with COVID-19, enrolled during active disease. Sequenced input: peripheral blood. The V and J genes are TRBV28 and TRBJ1-2, with TRBD1 identical over 8 bases. The CDR3 DNA is TGTGCCAGCAGGGGGACAGGAAAAACTAACTATGGCTACACCTTC. Its translation: CASRGTGKTNYGYTF.